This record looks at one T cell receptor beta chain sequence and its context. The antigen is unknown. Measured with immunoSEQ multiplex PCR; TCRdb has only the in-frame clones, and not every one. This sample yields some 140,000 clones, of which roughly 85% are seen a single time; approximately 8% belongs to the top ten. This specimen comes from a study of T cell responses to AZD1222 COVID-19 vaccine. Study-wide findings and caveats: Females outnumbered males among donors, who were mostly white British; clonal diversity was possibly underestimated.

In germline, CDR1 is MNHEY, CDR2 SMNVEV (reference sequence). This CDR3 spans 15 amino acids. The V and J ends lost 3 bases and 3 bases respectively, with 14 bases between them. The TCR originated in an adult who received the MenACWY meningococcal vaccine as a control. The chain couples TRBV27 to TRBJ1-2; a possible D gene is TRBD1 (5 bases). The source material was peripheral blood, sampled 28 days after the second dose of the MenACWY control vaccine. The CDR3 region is CASSFQGARDYGYTF. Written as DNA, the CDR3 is TGTGCCAGCAGTTTTCAAGGGGCCCGTGACTATGGCTACACCTTC.